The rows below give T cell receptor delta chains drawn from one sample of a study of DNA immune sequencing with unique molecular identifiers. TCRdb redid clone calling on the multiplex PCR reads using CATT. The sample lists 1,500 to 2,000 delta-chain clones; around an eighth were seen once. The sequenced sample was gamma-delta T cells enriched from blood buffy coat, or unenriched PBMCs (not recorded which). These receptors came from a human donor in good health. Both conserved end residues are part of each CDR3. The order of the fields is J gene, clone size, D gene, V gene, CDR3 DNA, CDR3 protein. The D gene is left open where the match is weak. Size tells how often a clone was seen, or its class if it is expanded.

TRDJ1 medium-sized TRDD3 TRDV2 TGTGCCTGTGACACACTTACGTACTGGGGGCTCAAACTCATCTTT CACDTLTYWGLKLIF
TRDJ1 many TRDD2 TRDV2 TGTGCCTGTGACTTGACTTCCTACGGGGGGTCCAGACTCACCGATAAACTCATCTTT CACDLTSYGGSRLTDKLIF
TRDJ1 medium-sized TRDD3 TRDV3 TGTGCCCTCCCCAGAACTGGGGGAGATACCACCGATAAACTCATCTTT CALPRTGGDTTDKLIF
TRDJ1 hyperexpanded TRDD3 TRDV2 TGTGCCTGTGACACCGTCGCTACTGGGGGATACGGAGGGTACACCGATAAACTCATCTTT CACDTVATGGYGGYTDKLIF
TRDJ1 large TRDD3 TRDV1 TGTGCTCTTGGGGAACTGGGGTTCCTACAGTCCTTAACTGGGGGATCTTCTTCTTTGTACACCGATAAACTCATCTTT CALGELGFLQSLTGGSSSLYTDKLIF
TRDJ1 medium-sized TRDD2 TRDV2 TGTGCCTGTGACACCGTTCCTACTGCGTTGGCAGTTTCCGATAAACTCATCTTT CACDTVPTALAVSDKLIF
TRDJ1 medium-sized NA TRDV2 TGTGCCTGTGACACGGGCTTCCTACAACCTGGGGGCCAATCGTCCGATAAACTCATCTTT CACDTGFLQPGGQSSDKLIF
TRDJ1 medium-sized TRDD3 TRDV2 TGTGCCTGTGACAACCTTAGCGATGGGGGATACATGTACACCGATAAACTCATCTTT CACDNLSDGGYMYTDKLIF
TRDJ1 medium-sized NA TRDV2 TGTGCCTGTGACTCCCTTGGGGATCCTGTAGACACCGATAAACTCATCTTT CACDSLGDPVDTDKLIF
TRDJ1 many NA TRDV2 TGTGCCTGTGACACCGTAAATCAGGGGGACCCCTCTTTTAACACCGATAAACTCATCTTT CACDTVNQGDPSFNTDKLIF